Each of the 21 T cell receptor beta chains below was sequenced from the same sample in a study of blood T cells in healthy people across ages. Primers used in a second PCR of roughly 7 to 12 cycles were a sample-barcoded 5' primer and a J-beta primer mix. TCRdb re-called the 5' RACE reads with MiXCR, one entry per CDR3 protein. The data show 1.6 million or so distinct CDR3 sequences, with around 36% seen just once and roughly 12% held by the top ten. Input material: blood. All receptors derive from a woman aged 30 to 39 in good health.

This clonotype was found a few times. The rearrangement links TRBV4-1 to TRBJ2-3; the D is unclear. CDR1 is MGHRA and CDR2 is YSYEKL in the germline V gene. V lost 1 base and J lost 2, with 7 bases in between. There are 14 residues in the CDR3. CDR3 loop: CASSQVTPTDTQYF. CDR3 nucleotide sequence: TGCGCCAGCAGCCAAGTGACCCCCACAGATACGCAGTATTTT.

Notes on this clonotype: One end of the junction fails to match germline, which may point to a read error. V is TRBV4-1 and J is TRBJ1-2; the D is unclear. Germline loops: CDR1 MGHRA, CDR2 YSYEKL. The CDR3 loop spans 13 amino acids. The DNA of the CDR3 is TGCGCCAGCAGCCATCAGACTAACCATGGCTACACCTTC. Its translation: CASSHQTNHGYTF.

This clonotype was recorded a few times. The DNA is left out, because the CDR3 cannot be placed on it with certainty; the CDR3 is given as TCRdb lists it. The chain is built from TRBV7-3 and TRBJ2-7; the table assigns TRBD1, which was not confirmed against the DNA. A total of 15 residues make up the CDR3, ends included. Germline loops: CDR1 SGHTA, CDR2 FQGTGA. CDR3: CASILERESSYEQYF.

V gene TRBV27 combines with J gene TRBJ2-1; weak D call: TRBD1 (5 bases). Per the germline V gene, CDR1 is MNHEY and CDR2 is SMNVEV (reference sequence). The CDR3 contains 13 residues. With 7 bases removed from V and 8 bases from J, the gap between germline ends came to 15 bases. This CDR3 is CASTYRTEDEQFF. DNA for the CDR3: TGTGCCAGCACATACAGGACGGAAGATGAGCAGTTCTTC.

This clonotype occurred a few times. This rearrangement joins TRBV5-1 to TRBJ2-2; either TRBD1 or TRBD2 may supply D (5 bases each). Per the germline V gene, CDR1 is SGHRS and CDR2 is YFSETQ. CDR3 length: 14 amino acids. Deletions cut 4 bases from V and 5 bases from J, with 12 bases between. Written as DNA, the CDR3 is TGCGCCAGCAGCCGTGGTGGGGGAACCGGGGAGCTGTTTTTT. Amino acid sequence: CASSRGGGTGELFF.

With respect to this clonotype: This could be a read error, since a much larger clone is one nucleotide away. The genes are TRBV30 and TRBJ2-3, with 7 bases that match TRBD2. Germline V CDR1 and CDR2: GTSNPN, SVGIG (reference sequence). The CDR3 is made up of 15 amino acids. V shed 8 bases, J shed 2 bases, and the junction held 13 bases outside the gene matches. CDR3 in amino acids: CARTLNGGITDTQYF. The CDR3, as DNA: TGTGCCCGGACCCTCAACGGGGGGATCACAGATACGCAGTATTTT.

As to this clonotype: At one end the junction does not follow the germline gene, possibly because of a read error. V gene TRBV27 combines with J gene TRBJ2-7; D gene unclear. Germline V gene data show CDR1 as MNHEY and CDR2 as SMNVEV (reference sequence). The CDR3 spans 12 residues. The CDR3: CVSSSSSYEQYF. In nucleotides, the CDR3 is TGTGTCAGCAGTTCTAGCTCCTACGAGCAGTACTTC.

This clonotype was seen only a few times. The V gene is TRBV18, the J gene TRBJ2-7; TRBD1 or TRBD2 may be the D gene (5 bases each). Germline CDR1 and CDR2: KGHSH and LQKENI. Trimming pared 6 bases from V and 5 bases from J, leaving 20 bases between. This CDR3 contains 15 residues. The CDR3 here is CASSLNGGRIHEQYF. The CDR3 region has the DNA TGTGCCAGCTCGTTAAATGGGGGTAGGATCCACGAGCAGTACTTC.

The chain carries TRBV3-1 and TRBJ2-4, with D hard to call. V was pared by 1 base and J by 3 bases, with 13 bases between. In germline, CDR1 is LGHDT, CDR2 YNNKEL (reference sequence). The CDR3 loop spans 16 amino acids. CDR3 coding DNA: TGTGCCAGCAGCCAAGGGGTCGAAGGTAACAAAAACATTCAGTACTTC. This sequence encodes CASSQGVEGNKNIQYF.

This clonotype was found a few times. The chain couples TRBV6-1 to TRBJ2-5; 7 bases line up with TRBD1. V gave up 8 bases and J gave up 4 bases; unmatched junction bases: 22. There are 18 residues in the CDR3. CDR1 and CDR2 from the germline V gene are MNHNS and SASEGT. The CDR3 DNA reads as TGTGCCAGCTATGACGGGCAGGGGGAGTTTTCGCACCCAGAGACCCAGTACTTC. This translates into CASYDGQGEFSHPETQYF.

The genes are TRBV30 and TRBJ2-1, with D unclear. Deletions cut 1 base from V and 5 bases from J, with 0 bases between. The germline gives CDR1 GTSNPN, CDR2 SVGIG (reference sequence). The CDR3 covers 10 residues. This CDR3 reads CAWSDNEQFF. The CDR3 coding sequence is TGTGCCTGGAGTGACAATGAGCAGTTCTTC.

This clonotype showed up many times. The gene calls are TRBV4-1 and TRBJ2-4; D unclear. Germline-derived CDR1 and CDR2 are MGHRA and YSYEKL. V was clipped by 4 bases and J by 2 bases, with 18 bases between them. CDR3 length equals 17 residues. The CDR3 DNA is TGCGCCAGCAGCCCAATAAAAGGGCCGAATTCCAAAAACATTCAGTACTTC. It translates to CASSPIKGPNSKNIQYF.

This clonotype was observed many times. The chain is built from TRBV5-1 and TRBJ2-7; the D is unclear. This CDR3 spans 14 amino acids. V lost 0 bases and J 5 bases, leaving 12 bases between the germline ends. CDR1 and CDR2 from the germline V gene are SGHRS and YFSETQ. This chain's CDR3 is CASSLVGFPDEQYF. For the CDR3, the DNA is TGCGCCAGCAGCTTGGTTGGCTTTCCGGACGAGCAGTACTTC.

This clonotype came up a few times. At one end the junction does not follow the germline gene, possibly because of a read error. The rearrangement links TRBV10-3 to TRBJ1-2; 9 bases line up with TRBD1. CDR3 length equals 13 residues. CDR1 and CDR2 (germline): ENHRY, SYGVKD. This chain's CDR3 is CAIGEGTGHGYTF. The CDR3 coding sequence is TGTGCCATCGGTGAGGGGACAGGGCACGGCTACACCTTC.

This clonotype has a handful of counts. CDR3 coding DNA: TGCAGTGCTAGAGATGGGAGACTAGCGGGAGTAAATGAGCAGTTCTTC. Its translation is CSARDGRLAGVNEQFF. The chain is built from TRBV20-1 and TRBJ2-1; the match to TRBD2 covers 12 bases. Looked up from germline, CDR1 is DFQATT and CDR2 is SNEGSKA (reference sequence). The CDR3 has 16 residues. The V and J ends lost 0 bases and 7 bases, in that order; junction bases with no gene match: 7.

The chain recombines TRBV6-5 with TRBJ2-1, with 10 positions matching TRBD2. The length of the CDR3 is 15 residues. From germline, CDR1 is MNHEY and CDR2 SVGAGI. V shed 10 bases, J shed 4 bases, and the junction held 10 bases outside the gene matches. The CDR3 protein is CATRGSGGFYNEQFF. The CDR3 DNA reads as TGTGCCACTCGAGGTAGCGGGGGGTTTTACAATGAGCAGTTCTTC.

The V call is TRBV7-6, the J call TRBJ2-5, with 11 bases identical to TRBD2. This CDR3 spans 17 amino acids. V was pared by 5 bases and J by 4 bases, with 12 bases of the junction left unmatched. Germline V gives CDR1 SGHVS, CDR2 FNYEAQ. DNA for the CDR3: TGTGCCAGCAGCCTCCTCTTCTCTAGCGGGGGGTTAGAGACCCAGTACTTC. It translates to CASSLLFSSGGLETQYF.

The CDR3 here is CSATSPTSGRAHHHNEQFF. CDR3 DNA sequence: TGCAGCGCCACGAGCCCGACTAGCGGGAGGGCCCACCACCACAATGAGCAGTTCTTC. The V and J genes are TRBV29-1 and TRBJ2-1, with 14 bases lining up with TRBD2. The CDR3 runs 19 residues. J was trimmed by 5 bases and V by 7 bases; bases with no gene match: 19. Germline V gene sequence: CDR1 SQVTM, CDR2 ANQGSEA.

This clonotype has a count of ten or more. The V call is TRBV4-1, the J call TRBJ2-7, with 8 bases identical to TRBD1. Germline lookup yields CDR1 MGHRA and CDR2 YSYEKL. Germline trimming cut 8 bases from V and 6 bases from J; bases unmatched to any gene: 15. The CDR3 is made up of 15 amino acids. CDR3 DNA: TGCGCCAGCGCTAAATCCGGGACAGGCGAGAGCGAGCAGTACTTC. Residues: CASAKSGTGESEQYF.

This clonotype turned up a few times. The CDR3 bases are TGTGCCAGCAGCTTAGCGCAGGGCTATGGGACTGAAGCTTTCTTT. This translates into CASSLAQGYGTEAFF. The chain is built from TRBV11-2 and TRBJ1-1; D may be TRBD1 (5 bases). V was shortened by 1 base and J by 5 bases, with 14 bases between the two germline ends. Germline CDR1 reads SGHAT; CDR2 reads FQNNGV. This CDR3 comprises 15 residues.

The V and J genes are TRBV20-1 and TRBJ2-3; 8 bases are a match to TRBD2. The length of the CDR3 is 14 residues. V was clipped by 5 bases and J by 2 bases; unmatched bases: 6. Germline V gene data show CDR1 as DFQATT and CDR2 as SNEGSKA (reference sequence). CDR3 sequence: CSAVSGGYTDTQYF. As DNA, the CDR3 is TGCAGTGCTGTAAGCGGGGGTTACACAGATACGCAGTATTTT.